This entry concerns a single T cell receptor beta chain. The antigen this receptor binds is unknown. Base qualities are not at hand, and no much larger clone is one base apart. The sample comes from a study of T cells after yellow fever vaccination (dated by TCRdb to between 2018 and 2020). Broadly, across the study: The SMART-Seq v4 Ultra Low Input RNA kit was used to prepare libraries from fractions with low cell numbers. Two healthy male donors, one aged 18 to 30 and one aged 30 to 40 years, made up the cohort. Blood was collected at multiple timepoints before and after primary and secondary immunization, and bulk PBMC replicates and cell subsets were isolated. To follow T-cell clones before and after primary and booster YFV17D yellow fever vaccination, bulk TCR alpha and beta repertoires were sequenced over time. The paper as a whole reports these results and caveats: Because only two donors were included in the study, the extent to which the findings can be generalized is limited. A small fraction of clonotypes appeared in both the CD4 and CD8 compartments, likely as a result of convergent recombination. Compared with the primary T-cell response, the secondary T-cell response was weaker but faster, peaking on day 5 rather than day 15. After the booster, most of the clones that had expanded following primary vaccination were detected again (96% of CD4 and around 90% of CD8), which suggests that memory was broadly maintained. Computational filtering was required because FACS-sorted repertoires could contain abundant contaminating clonotypes from the bulk population.

Taken from cysteine to phenylalanine, the CDR3 has 16 residues. The CDR3 DNA has 48 bases and is translated from base 1. V loses 5 bases of germline sequence and J loses 2 bases, and the interval between the two ends is 17 bases. Per the germline V gene, SNHLY is the CDR1 and FYNNEI is the CDR2. Taken with the paper, the label for treatment or condition translates to: live attenuated yellow fever vaccine strain. At each blood-draw timepoint, two biological replicates of bulk PBMCs were obtained. PBMCs were isolated from peripheral blood using a standard Ficoll-Paque protocol. TriZol was used to extract RNA from bulk PBMCs, from CD4 and CD8 fractions, and from dextramer-positive and dextramer-negative fractions. TCR cDNA was synthesized by 5'RACE template switching, through which a universal primer site and unique molecular identifiers were introduced. cDNA synthesis was primed from both the TCR alpha and TCR beta constant segments. Library amplification involved two PCR steps, and the second step added sample barcodes and sequencing adapters. Sequencing of libraries was done on Illumina HiSeq 2500 (2x100 bp) or NovaSeq (2x150 bp). Processing in the source paper ran as follows. MIGEC was used to demultiplex reads and collapse the reads into UMI consensus sequences, and MiXCR was used for V(D)J alignment. Vaccine-responding clonotypes were identified with edgeR using replicate PBMC samples, with FDR below 0.01 and a log2 fold change above 5 up to day 15 being required. Bulk clonotypes were assigned CD4 or CD8 identity according to which sequenced CD4 or CD8 repertoire held them at higher abundance. The public reads were reprocessed in TCRdb via fastp at Q25 and MiXCR, keeping in-frame beta chains. Identical CDR3 protein sequences are pooled into one entry, listed with their most common genes and DNA. These V and J calls rely on TCRdb rather than the paper's analysis. In this sample the table shows almost 600,000 distinct CDR3 sequences, roughly 12% of which occur a single time. More than 13% of the sample lies in the top ten.

The sample was PBMCs, taken on the day of the yellow fever booster vaccination. The V gene is TRBV2 and the J gene is TRBJ2-3, with a tentative D gene TRBD2 over 5 matching bases. The clonotype comes from a young man who received the YFV17D yellow fever vaccine. The nucleotide sequence is TGTGCCAGCAGTCCTGGGTACCAGCGGACCACAGATACGCAGTATTTT. Translated, it reads CASSPGYQRTTDTQYF.